The rows below give T cell receptor beta chains drawn from one sample of a study of response to subunit inactivated influenza vaccine. TCRdb passed the RT-PCR reads through MiXCR, listing each CDR3 protein once. The sample carries 450,000 to 600,000 distinct CDR3 sequences, 6.5% to 8% recorded once. The sequences come from PBMCs from blood, collected roughly 24 months after vaccination. The origin of the receptors is a man between 50 and 69 years old who received an inactivated influenza vaccine. Both conserved end residues are part of each CDR3. A D gene is named only where the DNA matches it firmly. Clone size is not always given. Where it is, it says once, few, many or a class for expanded clones.

clone size: few
V gene: TRBV11-1
D gene: .
J gene: TRBJ2-2
CDR3 protein: CASSLSERPGTGELFF
CDR3 DNA: TGTGCCAGCAGCTTAAGTGAGCGGCCCGGCACCGGGGAGCTGTTTTTT

clone size: .
V gene: TRBV27
D gene: TRBD2
J gene: TRBJ2-2
CDR3 protein: CASSLLSSGRPGELFF
CDR3 DNA: TGTGCCAGCAGTCTCTTGTCTAGCGGGAGGCCCGGGGAGCTGTTTTTT

clone size: .
V gene: TRBV6-1
D gene: .
J gene: TRBJ1-1
CDR3 protein: CASSRVGGSSEAFF
CDR3 DNA: TGTGCCAGCAGCCGGGTTGGGGGGTCTTCTGAAGCTTTCTTT

clone size: few
V gene: TRBV29-1
D gene: .
J gene: TRBJ2-2
CDR3 protein: CSVEPGNTGELFF
CDR3 DNA: TGCAGCGTTGAGCCGGGGAACACCGGGGAGCTGTTTTTT

clone size: few
V gene: TRBV7-9
D gene: TRBD2
J gene: TRBJ2-5
CDR3 protein: CASSLARTSAETQYF
CDR3 DNA: TGTGCCAGCAGCTTAGCTCGGACTAGCGCGGAGACCCAGTACTTC

clone size: .
V gene: TRBV9
D gene: .
J gene: TRBJ1-2
CDR3 protein: CASSVGTIANYGYTF
CDR3 DNA: TGTGCCAGCAGCGTAGGGACAATAGCTAACTATGGCTACACCTTC

clone size: few
V gene: TRBV4-2
D gene: .
J gene: TRBJ2-3
CDR3 protein: CASSQEWAIHTDTQYF
CDR3 DNA: TGTGCCAGCAGCCAAGAATGGGCAATCCACACAGATACGCAGTATTTT

clone size: many
V gene: TRBV4-1
D gene: .
J gene: TRBJ2-2
CDR3 protein: CATRRGFLAGELFF
CDR3 DNA: TGCGCCACCAGACGGGGTTTTCTCGCCGGGGAGCTGTTTTTT

clone size: many
V gene: TRBV12-3/TRBV12-4
D gene: TRBD1
J gene: TRBJ2-5
CDR3 protein: CASTLGSTGARQTQYF
CDR3 DNA: TGTGCCAGCACCCTAGGTTCGACAGGGGCCCGTCAGACCCAGTACTTC

clone size: .
V gene: TRBV14
D gene: .
J gene: TRBJ2-7
CDR3 protein: CASSQLGTTYEQYF
CDR3 DNA: TGTGCCAGCAGCCAACTGGGGACGACCTACGAGCAGTACTTC

clone size: .
V gene: TRBV2
D gene: TRBD2
J gene: TRBJ2-3
CDR3 protein: CASSRTSGRAGRGTDTQYF
CDR3 DNA: TGTGCCAGCAGTCGGACTAGCGGGAGGGCCGGGAGGGGCACAGATACGCAGTATTTT

clone size: many
V gene: TRBV15
D gene: .
J gene: TRBJ1-2
CDR3 protein: CATSRTLQGLSTF
CDR3 DNA: TGTGCCACCAGCAGGACTCTACAGGGTTTATCGACCTTC

clone size: .
V gene: TRBV12-3/TRBV12-4
D gene: .
J gene: TRBJ2-5
CDR3 protein: CASSLEGTSETQYF
CDR3 DNA: TGTGCCAGCAGTCTAGAGGGGACAAGCGAGACCCAGTACTTC

clone size: many
V gene: TRBV12-3/TRBV12-4
D gene: .
J gene: TRBJ2-4
CDR3 protein: CASSLAGTSIQYF
CDR3 DNA: TGTGCCAGCAGTTTAGCCGGGACTTCCATTCAGTACTTC